The entry below describes one T cell receptor beta chain. Germline V gives CDR1 LGHDT, CDR2 YNNKEL (reference sequence). Trimming removed 4 bases at V and 5 bases at J, with 17 bases between. This CDR3 contains 15 residues. The data originate from a study of blood T cell repertoires in COVID-19. The method was immunoSEQ multiplex PCR; TCRdb's version includes in-frame clones alone and lacks a portion of them. This table has some 78,000 clones, approximately 89% appearing once. The rearrangement links TRBV3-1 (or the pseudogene TRBV3-2) to TRBJ2-5; D is possibly TRBD2 (6 bases). The sequence came from a man aged 45-60 years with active or convalescent COVID-19. The sample comprised peripheral blood. The CDR3 coding sequence is TGTGCCAGCAGCCCGCAGGGAGGAGGTAGGGAGACCCAGTACTTC. It yields the protein CASSPQGGGRETQYF.